Each of the 16 T cell receptor beta chains below was sequenced from the same sample in a study of blood T cells in healthy people across ages. The use of a sample-barcoded 5' primer and a J-beta primer mix characterized a second PCR of about 6 to 11 cycles. MiXCR, applied by TCRdb to the 5' RACE reads, yields one record per CDR3 protein. The sample shows more than 800,000 distinct CDR3 sequences, less than 35% of them seen only once. The source material was blood. The receptors originated from a woman of 80 years or more in good health.

This clonotype has at least ten counts. The V call is TRBV6-1, the J call TRBJ2-7; 7 bases fit TRBD2. Germline V gene data show CDR1 as MNHNS and CDR2 as SASEGT. The ends lost 2 bases at V and 3 bases at J; junction bases unmatched: 4. The CDR3 covers 14 residues. CDR3: CASSELWGGYEQYF. The DNA for the CDR3 is TGTGCCAGCAGTGAATTATGGGGGGGCTACGAGCAGTACTTC.

The CDR3 nucleotides are TGTGCCAGCACCAGATCGTATGTACAGGGGATGAACACCGGGGAGCTGTTTTTT. This encodes CASTRSYVQGMNTGELFF. The chain couples TRBV9 to TRBJ2-2; 7 nucleotides agree with TRBD1. CDR1 and CDR2 (germline): SGDLS, YYNGEE. The junction had 15 bases not matched to a gene; V was cut back by 6 bases and J by 1 base. The CDR3 extends over 18 amino acids.

Notes on this clonotype: A read error is likely, as this CDR3 ends without the conserved phenylalanine or tryptophan. The chain employs TRBV6-1 and TRBJ2-5; D is uncertain. Germline V gene lookup returns CDR1 MNHNS and CDR2 SASEGT. The CDR3 sequence is 15 residues long. Trimming cost V 4 bases and J 2 bases, with 14 bases left between them. For the CDR3, the DNA is TGTGCCAGCAGTGGGACCCAAGCTTTACAAGAGACCCAGTACTGC. It yields the protein CASSGTQALQETQYC.

This clonotype appeared many times. The V call is TRBV29-1, the J call TRBJ1-2; 7 positions agree with TRBD1. CDR3 length equals 13 residues. The ends lost 6 bases at V and 7 bases at J; junction bases unmatched: 11. Per the germline V gene, CDR1 is SQVTM and CDR2 is ANQGSEA. For the CDR3, the DNA is TGCAGCGTCGGCGGTACAGGGGAAGGTGGCTACACCTTC. Its translation is CSVGGTGEGGYTF.

This clonotype showed up many times. This rearrangement joins TRBV6-2 or TRBV6-3 to TRBJ2-5; 7 bases are a match to TRBD1. The CDR3 is 15 amino acids. CDR1 and CDR2 (germline): MNHEY, SVGEGT. V dropped 0 bases and J dropped 4; count of bases not matched to a gene: 5. In nucleotides, the CDR3 is TGTGCCAGCAGTTACTCCGGGCCAGGGGGAGAGACCCAGTACTTC. Amino acids: CASSYSGPGGETQYF.

The chain uses TRBV20-1 and TRBJ1-2, with 7 bases matching TRBD1. Looked up from germline, CDR1 is DFQATT and CDR2 is SNEGSKA (reference sequence). CDR3 length: 13 residues. V lost 6 bases to trimming and J lost 8 bases; unmatched junction nucleotides: 12. The CDR3 nucleotides are TGCAGTGCAGAACAGGGGCCGTCTGGGGGCTACACCTTC. It encodes CSAEQGPSGGYTF.

About this clonotype itself: One junction end does not reproduce the germline sequence, and a read error may be involved. V gene TRBV7-9 combines with J gene TRBJ1-2, with TRBD1 matching 7 bases. This CDR3 spans 15 amino acids. The germline CDR1 and CDR2 sequences are SEHNR and FQNEAQ (reference sequence). As DNA, the CDR3 is TGTGTCAGCAGCCCACAGGGACAGTTAAACTATGGCTACACCTTC. Protein product: CVSSPQGQLNYGYTF.

This clonotype occurred many times. This chain joins TRBV7-2 and TRBJ1-1, with D perhaps TRBD1 (5 bases). This CDR3 has 14 residues. Germline V gene lookup returns CDR1 SGHTA and CDR2 FQGNSA. V lost 1 base and J 12 bases, leaving 18 bases between the germline ends. DNA of the CDR3: TGTGCCAGCAGCTTAGACCAGGGTACCTTTAAGCCTTTCTTT. Translated, it gives CASSLDQGTFKPFF.

The chain joins TRBV11-2 to TRBJ1-2; tentative D call: TRBD1 (5 bases). CDR3 length equals 14 residues. Trimming shortened V by 5 bases and J by 3 bases, and 13 bases separated the two germline ends. Germline CDR1 SGHAT, CDR2 FQNNGV. The DNA of the CDR3 is TGTGCCAGCAGCCAGGCAGGGTGGCACTATGGCTACACCTTC. This gives the protein CASSQAGWHYGYTF.

This clonotype was picked up a small number of times. V is TRBV3-1 and J is TRBJ2-1; D is possibly TRBD2 (6 bases). The V end lost 2 bases, the J end lost 4 bases, and 12 bases lay between the germline ends. This CDR3 is built from 15 residues. CDR1 and CDR2 from the germline V gene are LGHDT and YNNKEL (reference sequence). CDR3 region: CASSQLHGTYNEQFF. The CDR3 DNA is TGTGCCAGCAGCCAACTGCACGGGACTTACAATGAGCAGTTCTTC.

The sample holds many counts of this clonotype. The chain's CDR3 is CASSLEAGIQETQYF. The CDR3 bases are TGTGCCAGCAGTTTAGAGGCAGGGATCCAAGAGACCCAGTACTTC. The chain combines TRBV12-3 or TRBV12-4 with TRBJ2-5; D perhaps matches TRBD1 (5 bases). The CDR3 length is 15 residues. V was clipped by 1 base and J by 1 base, with 10 bases between them.

This clonotype was counted at least ten times. The chain has TRBV20-1 and TRBJ1-4, with 7 bases fitting TRBD1. The CDR3 contains 15 residues. The V segment lost 6 bases and the J segment 4 bases; nucleotides outside the gene matches: 11. Germline CDR1 reads DFQATT; CDR2 reads SNEGSKA (reference sequence). The CDR3 nucleotides are TGCAGTGCAAACGCGCCGGGACAGTTTAATGAAAAACTGTTTTTT. Protein sequence: CSANAPGQFNEKLFF.

Only a few counts were recorded for this clonotype. This chain connects TRBV11-3 to TRBJ2-3; 7 bases map to TRBD2. J lost 6 bases, V lost 4 bases, and 4 bases had no gene match. The CDR3 covers 13 residues. Germline V gives CDR1 SGHNT, CDR2 YENEEA. The CDR3 DNA follows: TGTGCCAGCAGCTATGCGGGGGAGGATACGCAGTATTTT. This sequence encodes CASSYAGEDTQYF. Variable domain in full (rest from reference TRBV11-3 and TRBJ2-3): EAGVVQSPRYKIIEKKQPVAFWCNPISGHNTLYWYLQNLGQGPELLIRYENEEAVDDSQLPKDRFSAERLKGVDSTLKIQPAELGDSAVYLCASSYAGEDTQYFGPGTRLTVL.

As to this clonotype: An end of the junction does not agree with germline; a read error may underlie this. The rearrangement links TRBV7-2 to TRBJ2-5, with D perhaps TRBD1 or TRBD2 (5 bases each). This CDR3 contains 15 residues. In germline, CDR1 is SGHTA, CDR2 FQGNSA. This CDR3 is CASSLPTGHQETRYF. The CDR3 nucleotides read TGTGCCAGCAGCTTACCCACGGGGCACCAAGAGACCCGGTACTTC.

This clonotype was observed at least ten times. This sequence joins TRBV7-2 and TRBJ2-5; 8 nucleotides align to TRBD2. Germline assignment: CDR1 SGHTA and CDR2 FQGNSA. V was pared by 5 bases and J by 5 bases, with 10 bases of the junction left unmatched. This CDR3 has 15 amino acids. For the CDR3, the DNA is TGTGCCAGCAGCCCACGGGGGGGGGCAAGGGAGACCCAGTACTTC. Translating gives CASSPRGGARETQYF.

This clonotype was observed at least ten times. This rearrangement joins TRBV11-3 to TRBJ2-3; D tentatively reads TRBD1 or TRBD2 (6 bases each). The V end was cut by 1 base, the J end by 5 bases, with 13 bases between. Germline assignment: CDR1 SGHNT and CDR2 YENEEA. This CDR3 has 15 residues. This CDR3 reads CASSLVSGAEDTQYF. The CDR3, as DNA: TGTGCCAGCAGCTTAGTTTCGGGGGCGGAAGATACGCAGTATTTT.